Listed below are T cell receptor beta chains from one sample, sequenced in a study of CD8 T cell repertoires and HIV-1 epitope variants. Assay: immunoSEQ multiplex PCR; the TCRdb copy retains only in-frame clones and omits some. Seen here are several thousand clones, 55% to 80% observed once, and the top ten hold roughly 45%. No cognate antigen is known for these TCRs. The sample taken for sequencing was cultured CD8+ T cells derived from PBMCs. These receptors all stem from a male donor with HIV. Both conserved end residues are part of each CDR3. A D gene is named only where the DNA matches it firmly. Not every row has a clone size; where given, it reads once, few, many or a size class.

size	V	D	J	DNA	CDR3
NA	TRBV14	TRBD2	TRBJ2-1	TGTGCCAGCAGCCAAGAGAGCGGGGGGGACAATGAGCAGTTCTTC	CASSQESGGDNEQFF
NA	TRBV19	TRBD1	TRBJ1-5	TGTGCCAGTGATACAGGGGGCTGGTCTAGCAATCAGCCCCAGCATTTT	CASDTGGWSSNQPQHF
NA	TRBV5-1	NA	TRBJ1-1	TGCGCCAGCAGGCAACAACAGGGAACTGAAGCTTTCTTT	CASRQQQGTEAFF
NA	TRBV19	NA	TRBJ1-5	TGTGCCAGTAGTGTCGGGGAATGGGGCAATCAGCCCCAGCATTTT	CASSVGEWGNQPQHF
NA	TRBV6-5	NA	TRBJ1-5	TGTGCCAGCAGCCGCCACAGAGATCAGCCCCAGCATTTT	CASSRHRDQPQHF
NA	TRBV28	TRBD1	TRBJ1-1	TGTGCCAGCAGTCCCCTCGGACAGGGGAACACTGAAGCTTTCTTT	CASSPLGQGNTEAFF
NA	TRBV19	NA	TRBJ2-2	TGTGCCAGTAGTATAGGGCTTAACACCGGGGAGCTGTTTTTT	CASSIGLNTGELFF
NA	TRBV5-4	TRBD1	TRBJ2-7	TGTGCCAGCAGCTTACGGGACAGCTCCTACGAGCAGTACTTC	CASSLRDSSYEQYF
once	TRBV18	TRBD1	TRBJ1-1	TGTGCCAGCTCACCCCCGGACAGGGCGAACACTGAAGCTTTCTTT	CASSPPDRANTEAFF
NA	TRBV27	NA	TRBJ2-7	TGTGCCAGCAGTTTGGGAACGGACTTCTTCTACGAGCAGTACTTC	CASSLGTDFFYEQYF
NA	TRBV7-3	NA	TRBJ2-1	TGTGCCAGCAGCCCGACTGGCGGGGTTGAGCAGTTCTTC	CASSPTGGVEQFF
NA	TRBV6-6	NA	TRBJ2-1	TGTGCCAGCAGTGACGCCGGTCCCCTCGATGAGCAGTTCTTC	CASSDAGPLDEQFF
NA	TRBV5-4	TRBD1	TRBJ2-2	TGTGCCAGCAGCTTCGACAGGGTTGTTACCGGGGAGCTGTTTTTT	CASSFDRVVTGELFF
NA	TRBV28	TRBD1	TRBJ1-6	TGTGCCAGCAGGGATGGACAGGCGCGGTCACCCCTCCACTTT	CASRDGQARSPLHF
NA	TRBV19	TRBD1	TRBJ1-4	TGTGCCAGTAGACCGACAGGGCTGAATGAAAAACTGTTTTTT	CASRPTGLNEKLFF
NA	TRBV6-5	TRBD2	TRBJ2-7	TGTGCCAGCAGTTACAGCGGGGTTGGGACCTACGAGCAGTACTTC	CASSYSGVGTYEQYF
NA	TRBV27	TRBD2	TRBJ2-5	TGTGCCAGCAGTTTTGGGGGGGGACTCCAAGAGACCCAGTACTTC	CASSFGGGLQETQYF
NA	TRBV7-9	NA	TRBJ2-1	TGTGCCAGCAGCTTAGGATCGGGCGACAATGAGCAGTTCTTC	CASSLGSGDNEQFF
NA	TRBV9	TRBD1	TRBJ1-4	TGTGCCAGCAGCCCCTTGGGACAGACAACTAATGAAAAACTGTTTTTT	CASSPLGQTTNEKLFF
few	TRBV6-1	TRBD2	TRBJ2-7	TGTGCCAGCAGTGAATGGGGGACTAGCGGCTACGAGCAGTACTTC	CASSEWGTSGYEQYF
NA	TRBV6-5	TRBD1	TRBJ2-7	TGTGCCAGCAGGCCCAGGACAGGGTTGCACGAGCAGTACTTC	CASRPRTGLHEQYF
NA	TRBV28	NA	TRBJ1-2	TGTGCCAGCAAGTCGACCCCGGAGCATGGCTACACCTTC	CASKSTPEHGYTF
NA	TRBV6-5	NA	TRBJ2-7	TGTGCCAGCAGTTATGGGGGTTCCCGCTACGAGCAGTACTTC	CASSYGGSRYEQYF
few	TRBV6-5	NA	TRBJ1-5	TGTGCCAGCAGTGCAGTCTACCCAGGGTATCAGCCCCAGCATTTT	CASSAVYPGYQPQHF
NA	TRBV6-5	TRBD1	TRBJ1-2	TGTGCCAGCAGTTACCTATCAGGGGGTGCGGATGGCTACACCTTC	CASSYLSGGADGYTF
NA	TRBV15	NA	TRBJ1-1	TGTGCCACCAGCAGAGGCCGAGGTGAAGCTTTCTTT	CATSRGRGEAFF
NA	TRBV7-8	TRBD2	TRBJ2-5	TGTGCCAGCAGCTTAACGCGGGGGGAAATAAGCGGGAGTCCCTTCGGGACCCAGTACTTC	CASSLTRGEISGSPFGTQYF
NA	TRBV18	TRBD1	TRBJ1-6	TGTGCCAGCTCACCCTATGGACTAGGGGGCAGTAACTATAATTCACCCCTCCACTTT	CASSPYGLGGSNYNSPLHF
NA	TRBV29-1	TRBD1	TRBJ2-3	TGCAGCGTTGGTGGGACAGGGAGGACAGATACGCAGTATTTT	CSVGGTGRTDTQYF
NA	TRBV2	NA	TRBJ2-2	TGTGCCAGCTTGGGGGCCCTGAACACCGGGGAGCTGTTTTTT	CASLGALNTGELFF
NA	TRBV7-2	NA	TRBJ2-5	TGTGCCAGCAGCTTAGGGGACGGCACGGAAACCCAGTACTTC	CASSLGDGTETQYF
NA	TRBV5-1	TRBD1	TRBJ1-1	TGCGCCAGCAGCTTCCTACAGGGGGGCAACACTGAAGCTTTCTTT	CASSFLQGGNTEAFF
NA	TRBV27	NA	TRBJ1-5	TGTGCCAGCAGTCTTGGCGGTCCCAATCAGCCCCAGCATTTT	CASSLGGPNQPQHF
hyperexpanded	TRBV7-2	TRBD1	TRBJ2-7	TGTGCCAGCAGCTTGGGACAGTACCTTCGTGAGCAGTACTTC	CASSLGQYLREQYF
NA	TRBV28	TRBD1	TRBJ2-1	TGTGCCAGCAGACCCAGGACAGGGATTTCCTACAATGAGCAGTTCTTC	CASRPRTGISYNEQFF
few	TRBV28	NA	TRBJ1-1	TGTGCCAGCAGAATCAAACCGAACACTGAAGCTTTCTTT	CASRIKPNTEAFF
NA	TRBV4-1	NA	TRBJ2-7	TGCGCCAGCAGCCAAGGGCCAGAGCAGTACTTC	CASSQGPEQYF
few	TRBV7-2	NA	TRBJ1-2	TGTGCCAGCAGCCCAAGGGACGGCCCCTATGGCTACACCTTC	CASSPRDGPYGYTF
NA	TRBV5-6	NA	TRBJ2-5	TGTGCCAGCAGCTTGGGGGCGCAAGAGACCCAGTACTTC	CASSLGAQETQYF